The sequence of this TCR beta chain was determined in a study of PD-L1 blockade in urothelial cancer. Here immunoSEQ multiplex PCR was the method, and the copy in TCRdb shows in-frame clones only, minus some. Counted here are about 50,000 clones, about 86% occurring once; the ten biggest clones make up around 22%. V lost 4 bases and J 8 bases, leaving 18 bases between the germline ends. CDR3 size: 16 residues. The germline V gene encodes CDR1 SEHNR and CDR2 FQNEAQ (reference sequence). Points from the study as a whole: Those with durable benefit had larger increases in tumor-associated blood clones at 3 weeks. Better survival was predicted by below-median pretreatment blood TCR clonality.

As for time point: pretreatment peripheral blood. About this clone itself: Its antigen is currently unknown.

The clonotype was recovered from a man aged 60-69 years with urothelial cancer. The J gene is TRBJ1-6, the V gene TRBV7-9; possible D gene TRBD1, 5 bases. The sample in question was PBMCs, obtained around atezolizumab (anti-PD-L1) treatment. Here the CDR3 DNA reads TGTGCCAGCAGCTCGGGCTTAGGGGTTACTGATTCACCCCTCCACTTT. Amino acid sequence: CASSSGLGVTDSPLHF.